This T cell receptor (beta chain) was profiled in a study of blood T cell repertoires in COVID-19 (TCRdb year 2020). Some background on the complete study: Samples from collaborators originated in the United States, Italy and Spain and spanned both the acute and convalescent phases of COVID-19. The repertoires were released in a freely available public database meant as a resource for research on the immune response to SARS-CoV-2. Samples were obtained from the ongoing ImmuneRACE study (first 160 participants) and from over 1,000 subjects provided by 6 global collaborators. The material from the prospective study consisted of cDNA or gDNA derived from T cells, B-cell-depleted T cells, or PBMCs. Sample metadata almost always included a de-identified subject ID, COVID-19 status, age in years and sex. The dataset comprised deeply sampled blood TCRbeta repertoires from subjects exposed to, actively infected with, or recovered from COVID-19. Where available, HLA class I and class II types were obtained from metadata supplied by the sample provider rather than from assay-based typing.

Overall study results and their limits: How much clinical and demographic metadata was included differed by source and by participant, and the metadata was provided uncurated.

Participants in the prospective study were aged roughly 18 to 100 years, lived in more than 20 United States geographic areas, and enrolled through a virtual design. In the prospective study, cohorts were assigned on the basis of participant-reported clinical history obtained from a screening survey and a study questionnaire. Recovered participants in ImmuneRACE Cohort 3 were defined by two consecutive negative NP/OP PCR tests, clearance by a healthcare professional, or resolution of symptoms. Each participant in the prospective study had whole blood, serum and a nasopharyngeal or oropharyngeal swab collected by mobile phlebotomists. Additional blood draws and questionnaires over an approximately two-month period could optionally be provided by prospective study participants. Blood samples from the prospective study were shipped frozen or at room temperature prior to DNA extraction. Worth noting for this clone: What antigen it recognizes has not been identified. One base away there is no much larger clone; base qualities are not given.

The immunoSEQ Assay, a bias-controlled multiplex PCR, was used to amplify TCRbeta CDR3 regions from genomic DNA. Concerning the study's data processing: Within the assay, amplification of reference gene primers was used to estimate how many nucleated cells each sample contained. To quantify the absolute abundance of each unique TCRbeta CDR3 rearrangement, sequence reads were collapsed and filtered. For each sample, productive Simpson clonality was calculated as the square root of Simpson's diversity index across productive rearrangements. TCRdb's version of the immuneACCESS table is confined to in-frame rearrangements and falls short of the full clone set. An unresolved V gene accounts for under half of the shortfall where checked; the remainder is of unknown origin. Clone size and the V and J calls come from that table; the DNA yielded D and trimming. This sample holds some 460,000 clones; about 90% were observed only once. The leading ten clones occupy roughly 0.72% of the sample.

CDR1 and CDR2 are read off the germline V gene as SNHLY and FYNNEI. There are 14 amino acids in the CDR3, from cysteine to phenylalanine inclusive. CDR3 DNA only is kept here, 42 bases in frame from base 1. V is trimmed back by 4 bases and J by 3 bases, and the junction contains 5 bases that no gene match accounts for. The origin of this receptor is a woman younger than 30 who had recovered from COVID-19. This receptor chain uses TRBV2 and TRBJ1-2, and 7 junctional nucleotides match TRBD1. The sequenced sample was PBMCs or T cells enriched from blood (not recorded which). CDR3 loop: CASSGTGEYYGYTF. The nucleotide sequence reads as follows: TGTGCCAGCAGTGGAACAGGGGAATACTATGGCTACACCTTC.